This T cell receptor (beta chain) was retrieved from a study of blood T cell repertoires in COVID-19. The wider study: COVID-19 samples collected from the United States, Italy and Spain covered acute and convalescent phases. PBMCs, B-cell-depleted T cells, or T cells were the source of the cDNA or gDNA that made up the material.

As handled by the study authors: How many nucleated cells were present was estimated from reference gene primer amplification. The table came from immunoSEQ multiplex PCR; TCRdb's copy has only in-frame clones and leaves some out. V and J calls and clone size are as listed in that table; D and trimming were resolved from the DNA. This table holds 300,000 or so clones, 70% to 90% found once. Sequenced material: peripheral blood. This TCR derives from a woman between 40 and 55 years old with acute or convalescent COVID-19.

The CDR3 sequence: CASSLLGGTEAFF. As DNA, the CDR3 is TGTGCCAGCAGTTTACTAGGGGGCACTGAAGCTTTCTTT. The chain joins TRBV12-3 or TRBV12-4 to TRBJ1-1; a weak D match, TRBD1 (6 bases). The CDR3 is made up of 13 amino acids. V shed 2 bases and J shed 4 bases, with 8 bases lying between them.